One and the same sample provided the 5 T cell receptor beta chains below, sequenced in a study of blood T cell repertoires in COVID-19. Sequenced by immunoSEQ multiplex PCR; TCRdb stores in-frame clones only, minus some. This table has 75,000 to 85,000 clones, approximately 85% appearing once. Sequenced input: peripheral blood. These TCRs come from a human donor in a cohort sampled during active COVID-19.

The chain has TRBV19 and TRBJ2-2; D is perhaps TRBD2 (6 bases). Trimming cost V 5 bases and J 2 bases, with 12 bases left between them. The CDR3 sequence is 15 residues long. Germline values: CDR1 LNHDA, CDR2 SQIVND (reference sequence). CDR3 protein: CASSPGTVNTGELFF. DNA of the CDR3: TGTGCCAGTAGTCCCGGGACTGTTAACACCGGGGAGCTGTTTTTT. The full variable domain, rest sourced from reference TRBV19 and TRBJ2-2, is DGGITQSPKYLFRKEGQNVTLSCEQNLNHDAMYWYRQDPGQGLRLIYYSQIVNDFQKGDIAEGYSVSREKKESFPLTVTSAQKNPTAFYLCASSPGTVNTGELFFGEGSRLTVL.

The chain combines TRBV28 with TRBJ1-4; tentatively, D is TRBD1 (5 bases). Deletions cut 7 bases from V and 5 bases from J, with 11 bases between. Germline V CDR1 and CDR2: MDHEN, SYDVKM. The CDR3 is 13 residues long. The CDR3 loop reads CASNDGGNEKLFF. The CDR3 DNA is TGTGCCAGCAACGACGGGGGGAATGAAAAACTGTTTTTT.

The chain uses TRBV3-1 (or the pseudogene TRBV3-2) and TRBJ1-1; D is possibly TRBD1 (5 bases). The CDR3 has 13 amino acids. Germline CDR1 and CDR2: LGHDT and YNNKEL (reference sequence). Trimming took off 5 bases at V and 1 base at J, with 8 bases between the two ends. In DNA, the CDR3 is TGTGCCAGCAGCTCGACAGAGAACACTGAAGCTTTCTTT. Amino acid sequence: CASSSTENTEAFF.

This rearrangement joins TRBV6-4 to TRBJ1-6; possible D gene TRBD1, 6 bases. The germline CDR1 and CDR2 sequences are MRHNA and SNTAGT. The CDR3 runs to 14 residues. Trimming took off 5 bases at V and 5 bases at J, with 10 bases between the two ends. In DNA form, the CDR3 reads TGTGCCAGCAGTACAACAGGGAATAATTCACCCCTCCACTTT. This sequence encodes CASSTTGNNSPLHF.

The chain has TRBV5-4 and TRBJ1-1; a weak D match, TRBD1 (5 bases). The germline V gene has CDR1 SGHNT and CDR2 YYREEE (reference sequence). Between the trimmed V and J ends, which lost 7 bases and 5 bases, there was a span of 15 bases. The CDR3 runs 13 residues. The CDR3 loop is CASGAPQRTEAFF. The CDR3, as DNA: TGTGCCAGCGGGGCCCCTCAGAGGACTGAAGCTTTCTTT.